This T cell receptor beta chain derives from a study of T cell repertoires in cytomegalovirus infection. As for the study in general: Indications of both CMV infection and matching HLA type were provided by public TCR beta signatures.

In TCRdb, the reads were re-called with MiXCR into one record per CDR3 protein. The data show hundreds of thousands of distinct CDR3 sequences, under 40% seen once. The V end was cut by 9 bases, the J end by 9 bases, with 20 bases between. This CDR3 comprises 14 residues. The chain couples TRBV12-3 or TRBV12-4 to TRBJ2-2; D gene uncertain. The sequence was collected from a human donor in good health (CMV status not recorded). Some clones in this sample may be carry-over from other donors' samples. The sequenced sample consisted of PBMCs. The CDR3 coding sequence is TGTGCCAGTACCCCACGGACGAATACCTGGGAGCTGTTTTTT. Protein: CASTPRTNTWELFF.